The 5 T cell receptor beta chains in this list originate from one sample, sequenced in a study of blood T cell repertoires in COVID-19. Using immunoSEQ multiplex PCR, the repertoire was profiled, and TCRdb retains in-frame clones only, with some absent. The data show fewer than 200,000 clones, 75% to 80% seen once. Sequencing input: peripheral blood. These receptors originate from a woman aged 70 to 79 with acute or convalescent COVID-19.

The CDR3 loop is CSVTGGILAGGNEQFF. In DNA, the CDR3 is TGCAGCGTTACCGGTGGGATACTAGCGGGAGGAAATGAGCAGTTCTTC. The chain combines TRBV29-1 with TRBJ2-1, with 12 nucleotides matching TRBD2. In germline, CDR1 is SQVTM, CDR2 ANQGSEA. The CDR3 consists of 16 residues. V was clipped by 5 bases and J by 7 bases; unmatched bases: 12.

This chain links TRBV7-2 with TRBJ1-2; 8 nucleotides align to TRBD1. The CDR3 has 14 residues. Germline CDR1 reads SGHTA; CDR2 reads FQGNSA. V lost 4 bases to trimming and J lost 8 bases; unmatched junction nucleotides: 9. CDR3 nucleotide sequence: TGTGCCAGCAGCTCCTCAGGGGGCGCTTACGGCTACACCTTC. It codes for CASSSSGGAYGYTF.

This clone was detected a few times. This sequence joins TRBV9 and TRBJ2-7; tentatively, D is TRBD1 (5 bases). V lost 4 bases, J lost 4 bases, and 18 bases lay in between. Germline CDR1 reads SGDLS; CDR2 reads YYNGEE. The CDR3 runs to 15 residues. The CDR3 here is CASSPQPRGAYEQYF. The CDR3 bases are TGTGCCAGCAGCCCGCAGCCCCGTGGGGCGTACGAGCAGTACTTC.

This chain uses TRBV13 with TRBJ2-7; tentatively, D is TRBD1 (8 bases). V was shortened by 6 bases and J by 0 bases, with 15 bases between the two germline ends. The CDR3 length is 15 residues. CDR1 is PRHDT, CDR2 FYEKMQ, per germline (reference sequence). The CDR3 DNA reads as TGTGCCAGCAGAAAAGCGGGACAGGCCTCCTACGAGCAGTACTTC. This codes for CASRKAGQASYEQYF.

V and J are TRBV10-2 and TRBJ2-1; 8 positions agree with TRBD2. The CDR3 has 15 amino acids. Germline V gene data show CDR1 as WSHSY and CDR2 as SAAADI. With 7 bases clipped from V and 2 bases from J, the junction kept 7 bases outside the gene matches. CDR3 in amino acids: CASTTSGLTYNEQFF. As DNA, the CDR3 is TGCGCCAGCACCACTAGCGGATTAACCTACAATGAGCAGTTCTTC.